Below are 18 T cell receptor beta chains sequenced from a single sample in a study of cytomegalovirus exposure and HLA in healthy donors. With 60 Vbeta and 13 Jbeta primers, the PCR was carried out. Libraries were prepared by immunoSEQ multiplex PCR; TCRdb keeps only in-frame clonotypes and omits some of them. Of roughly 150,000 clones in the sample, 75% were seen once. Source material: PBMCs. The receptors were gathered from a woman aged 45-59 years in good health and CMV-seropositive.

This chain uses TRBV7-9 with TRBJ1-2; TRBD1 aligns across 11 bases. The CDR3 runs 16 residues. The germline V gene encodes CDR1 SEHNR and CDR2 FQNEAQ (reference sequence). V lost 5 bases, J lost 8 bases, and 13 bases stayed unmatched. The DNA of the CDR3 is TGTGCCAGCAGCCCCTCCGGGACAGGGGGTTTATTAGGCTACACCTTC. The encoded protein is CASSPSGTGGLLGYTF.

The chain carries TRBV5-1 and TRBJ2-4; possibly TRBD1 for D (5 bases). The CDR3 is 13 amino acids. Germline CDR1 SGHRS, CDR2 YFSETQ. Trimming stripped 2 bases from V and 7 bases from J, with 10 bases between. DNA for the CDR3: TGCGCCAGCAGCTTCTTACCAGGGAACATTCAGTACTTC. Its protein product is CASSFLPGNIQYF.

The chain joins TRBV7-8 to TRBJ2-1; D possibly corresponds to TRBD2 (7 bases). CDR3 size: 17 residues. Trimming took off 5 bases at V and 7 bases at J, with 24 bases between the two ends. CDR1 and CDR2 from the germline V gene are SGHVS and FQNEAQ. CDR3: CASSLLGGRGLSNEQFF. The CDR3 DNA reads TGTGCCAGCAGCCTGTTGGGGGGGCGGGGCCTAAGTAATGAGCAGTTCTTC. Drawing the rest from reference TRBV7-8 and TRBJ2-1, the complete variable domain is GAGVSQSPRYKVAKRGQDVALRCDPISGHVSLFWYQQALGQGPEFLTYFQNEAQLDKSGLPSDRFFAERPEGSVSTLKIQRTQQEDSAVYLCASSLLGGRGLSNEQFFGPGTRLTVL.

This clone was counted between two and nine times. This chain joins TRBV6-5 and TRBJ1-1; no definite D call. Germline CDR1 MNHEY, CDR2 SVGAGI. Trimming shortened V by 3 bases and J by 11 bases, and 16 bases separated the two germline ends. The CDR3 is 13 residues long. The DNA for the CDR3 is TGTGCCAGCAGTTATTCCGTCGGGAGCGAGGCTTTCTTT. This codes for CASSYSVGSEAFF.

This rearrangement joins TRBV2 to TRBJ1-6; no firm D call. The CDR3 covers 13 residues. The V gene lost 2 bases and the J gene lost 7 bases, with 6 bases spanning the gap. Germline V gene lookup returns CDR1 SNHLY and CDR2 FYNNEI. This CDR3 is CASSETENSPLHF. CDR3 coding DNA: TGTGCCAGCAGTGAAACGGAGAATTCACCCCTCCACTTT.

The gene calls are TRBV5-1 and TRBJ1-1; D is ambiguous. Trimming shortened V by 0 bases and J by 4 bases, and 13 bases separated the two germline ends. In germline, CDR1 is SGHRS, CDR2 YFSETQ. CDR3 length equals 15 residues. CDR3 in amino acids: CASSLGEGWVTEAFF. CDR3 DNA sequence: TGCGCCAGCAGCTTGGGGGAGGGATGGGTCACTGAAGCTTTCTTT.

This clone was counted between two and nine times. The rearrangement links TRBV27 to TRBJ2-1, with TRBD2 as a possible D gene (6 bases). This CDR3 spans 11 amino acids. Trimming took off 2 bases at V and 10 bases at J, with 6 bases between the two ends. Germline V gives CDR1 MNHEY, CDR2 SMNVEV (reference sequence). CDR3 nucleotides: TGTGCCAGCAGTTTAGGACTAGAGCAGTTCTTC. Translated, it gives CASSLGLEQFF.

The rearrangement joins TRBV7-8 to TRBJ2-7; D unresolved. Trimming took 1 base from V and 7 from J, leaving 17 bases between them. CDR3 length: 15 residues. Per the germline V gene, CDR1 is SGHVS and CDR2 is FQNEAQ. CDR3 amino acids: CASSLVASPGREQYF. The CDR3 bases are TGTGCCAGCAGCTTAGTCGCAAGCCCAGGTCGGGAGCAGTACTTC. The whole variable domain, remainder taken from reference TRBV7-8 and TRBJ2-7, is GAGVSQSPRYKVAKRGQDVALRCDPISGHVSLFWYQQALGQGPEFLTYFQNEAQLDKSGLPSDRFFAERPEGSVSTLKIQRTQQEDSAVYLCASSLVASPGREQYFGPGTRLTVT.

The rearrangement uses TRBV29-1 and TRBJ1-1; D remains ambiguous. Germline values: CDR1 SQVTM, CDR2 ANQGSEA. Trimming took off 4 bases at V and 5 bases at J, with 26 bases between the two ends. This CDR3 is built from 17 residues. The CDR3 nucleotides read TGCAGCGTTGGTGCATGGGTTAGTGATCCTACGGGGACTGAAGCTTTCTTT. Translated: CSVGAWVSDPTGTEAFF.

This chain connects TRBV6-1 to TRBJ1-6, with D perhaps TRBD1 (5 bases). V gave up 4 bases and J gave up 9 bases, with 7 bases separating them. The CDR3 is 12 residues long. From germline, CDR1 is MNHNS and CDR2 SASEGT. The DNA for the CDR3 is TGTGCCAGCAGTGGGGACTTTTCACCCCTCCACTTT. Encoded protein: CASSGDFSPLHF.

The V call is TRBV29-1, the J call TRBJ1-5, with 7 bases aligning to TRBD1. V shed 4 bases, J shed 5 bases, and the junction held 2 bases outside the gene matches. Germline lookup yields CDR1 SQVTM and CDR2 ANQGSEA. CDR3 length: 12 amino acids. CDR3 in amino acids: CSVGTGHQPQHF. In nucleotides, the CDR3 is TGCAGCGTTGGGACAGGACATCAGCCCCAGCATTTT.

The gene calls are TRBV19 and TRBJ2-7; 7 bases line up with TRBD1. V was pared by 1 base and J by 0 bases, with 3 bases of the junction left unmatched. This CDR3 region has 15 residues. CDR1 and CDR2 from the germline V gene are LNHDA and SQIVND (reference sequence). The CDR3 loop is CASSIGGTDSYEQYF. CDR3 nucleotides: TGTGCCAGTAGTATAGGGGGGACAGACTCCTACGAGCAGTACTTC.

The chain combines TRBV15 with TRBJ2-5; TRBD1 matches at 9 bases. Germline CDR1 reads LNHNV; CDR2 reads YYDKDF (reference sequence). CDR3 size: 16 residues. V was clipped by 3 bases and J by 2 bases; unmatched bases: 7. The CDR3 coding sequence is TGTGCCACCAGCAGTGGGACAGGGCAAAGTCAAGAGACCCAGTACTTC. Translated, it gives CATSSGTGQSQETQYF.

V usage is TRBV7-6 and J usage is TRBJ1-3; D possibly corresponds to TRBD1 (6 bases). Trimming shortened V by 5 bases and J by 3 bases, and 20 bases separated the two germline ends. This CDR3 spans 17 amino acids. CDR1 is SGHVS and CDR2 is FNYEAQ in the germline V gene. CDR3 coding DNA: TGTGCCAGCAGCCTCCAGGGGAGGGACTCCTTTGGAAACACCATATATTTT. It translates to CASSLQGRDSFGNTIYF.

The CDR3 DNA reads as TGTGCCAGCAGCTTGAAGAGGGGGCAAATGAACACTGAAGCTTTCTTT. The encoded protein is CASSLKRGQMNTEAFF. This chain uses TRBV5-4 with TRBJ1-1; 7 bases are a match to TRBD1. CDR1 SGHNT and CDR2 YYREEE come from the germline V gene (reference sequence). Unmatched junction bases numbered 6, after V lost 1 base and J lost 0 bases. CDR3 length: 16 amino acids.

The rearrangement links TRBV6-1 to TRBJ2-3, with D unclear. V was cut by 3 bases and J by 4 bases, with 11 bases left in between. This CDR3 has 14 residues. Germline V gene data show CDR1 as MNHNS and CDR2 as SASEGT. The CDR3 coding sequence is TGTGCCAGCAGTGACTCTCCGGGTGCAGATACGCAGTATTTT. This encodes CASSDSPGADTQYF.

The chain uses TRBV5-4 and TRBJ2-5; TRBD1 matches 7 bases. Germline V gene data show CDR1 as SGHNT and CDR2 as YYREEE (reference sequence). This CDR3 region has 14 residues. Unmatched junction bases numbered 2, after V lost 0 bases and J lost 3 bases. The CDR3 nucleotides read TGTGCCAGCAGCTTGGCGGGGACAGAAGAGACCCAGTACTTC. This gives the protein CASSLAGTEETQYF.

For the CDR3, the DNA is TGTGCCAGCAGCTTGAATTCGGCTAGCGGGGGTGAGACCCAGTACTTC. This encodes CASSLNSASGGETQYF. The chain recombines TRBV5-4 with TRBJ2-5; 10 positions match TRBD2. With V trimmed by 1 base and J by 5 bases, 8 bases remained unmatched. CDR1 SGHNT and CDR2 YYREEE come from the germline V gene (reference sequence). The CDR3 has 16 residues.